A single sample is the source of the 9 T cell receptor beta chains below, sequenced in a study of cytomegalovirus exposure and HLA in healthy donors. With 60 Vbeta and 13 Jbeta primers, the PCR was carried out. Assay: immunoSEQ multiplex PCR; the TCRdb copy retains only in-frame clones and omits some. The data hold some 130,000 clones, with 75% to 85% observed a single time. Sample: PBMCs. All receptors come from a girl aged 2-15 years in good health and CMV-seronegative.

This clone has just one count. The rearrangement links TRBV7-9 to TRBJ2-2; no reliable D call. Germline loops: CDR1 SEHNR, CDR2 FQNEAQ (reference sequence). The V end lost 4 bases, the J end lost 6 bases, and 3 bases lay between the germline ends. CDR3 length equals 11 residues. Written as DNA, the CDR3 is TGTGCCAGCAGCTCTTCCGGGGAGCTGTTTTTT. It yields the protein CASSSSGELFF. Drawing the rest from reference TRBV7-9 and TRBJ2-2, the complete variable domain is DTGVSQNPRHKITKRGQNVTFRCDPISEHNRLYWYRQTLGQGPEFLTYFQNEAQLEKSRLLSDRFSAERPKGSFSTLEIQRTEQGDSAMYLCASSSSGELFFGEGSRLTVL.

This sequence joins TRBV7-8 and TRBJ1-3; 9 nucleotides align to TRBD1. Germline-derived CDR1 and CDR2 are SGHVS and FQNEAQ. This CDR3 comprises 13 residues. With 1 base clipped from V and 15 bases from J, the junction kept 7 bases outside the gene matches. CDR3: CASSLDRGRISYF. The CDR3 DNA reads TGTGCCAGCAGCTTAGACAGGGGGCGGATCTCATATTTT.

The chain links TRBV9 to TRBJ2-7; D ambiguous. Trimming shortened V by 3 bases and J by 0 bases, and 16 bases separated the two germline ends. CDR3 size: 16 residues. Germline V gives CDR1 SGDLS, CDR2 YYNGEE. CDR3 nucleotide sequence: TGTGCCAGCAGCGCAGGCTGGGCCTCGCCCTCCTACGAGCAGTACTTC. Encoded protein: CASSAGWASPSYEQYF.

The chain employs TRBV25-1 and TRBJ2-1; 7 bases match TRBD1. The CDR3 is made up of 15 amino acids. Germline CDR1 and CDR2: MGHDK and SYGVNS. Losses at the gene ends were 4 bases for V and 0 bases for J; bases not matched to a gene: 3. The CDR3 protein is CASSATGSSYNEQFF. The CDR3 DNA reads TGTGCCAGCAGTGCGACAGGGAGCTCCTACAATGAGCAGTTCTTC.

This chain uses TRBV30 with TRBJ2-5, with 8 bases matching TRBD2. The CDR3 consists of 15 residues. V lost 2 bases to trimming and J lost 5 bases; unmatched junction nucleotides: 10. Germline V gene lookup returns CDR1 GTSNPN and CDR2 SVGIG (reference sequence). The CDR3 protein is CAWSSSGANRETQYF. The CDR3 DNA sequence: TGTGCCTGGAGTAGTAGCGGGGCCAACAGGGAGACCCAGTACTTC.

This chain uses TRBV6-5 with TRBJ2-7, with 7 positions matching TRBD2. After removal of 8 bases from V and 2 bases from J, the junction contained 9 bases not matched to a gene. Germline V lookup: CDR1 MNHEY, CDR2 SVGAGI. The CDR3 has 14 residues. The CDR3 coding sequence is TGTGCCAGCGAGACTAGCCTTACAACCTACGAGCAGTACTTC. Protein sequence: CASETSLTTYEQYF.

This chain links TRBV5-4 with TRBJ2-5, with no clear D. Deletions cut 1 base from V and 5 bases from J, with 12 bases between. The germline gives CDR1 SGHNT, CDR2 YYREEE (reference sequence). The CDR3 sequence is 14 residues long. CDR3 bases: TGTGCCAGCAGCTTGTTATTCGAGGAGGAGACCCAGTACTTC. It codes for CASSLLFEEETQYF.

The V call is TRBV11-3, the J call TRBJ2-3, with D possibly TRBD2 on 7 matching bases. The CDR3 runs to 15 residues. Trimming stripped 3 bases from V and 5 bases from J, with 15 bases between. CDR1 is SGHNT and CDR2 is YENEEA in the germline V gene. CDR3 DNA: TGTGCCAGCAGCTTGGAGGGGGGGCCCGGAGATACGCAGTATTTT. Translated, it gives CASSLEGGPGDTQYF.

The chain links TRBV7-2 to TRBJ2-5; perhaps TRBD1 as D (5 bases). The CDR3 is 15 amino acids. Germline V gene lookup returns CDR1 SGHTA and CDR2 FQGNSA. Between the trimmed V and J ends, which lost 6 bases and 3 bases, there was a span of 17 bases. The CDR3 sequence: CASSRQLRREETQYF. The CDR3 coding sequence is TGTGCCAGCAGTCGACAGTTAAGGCGAGAAGAGACCCAGTACTTC.